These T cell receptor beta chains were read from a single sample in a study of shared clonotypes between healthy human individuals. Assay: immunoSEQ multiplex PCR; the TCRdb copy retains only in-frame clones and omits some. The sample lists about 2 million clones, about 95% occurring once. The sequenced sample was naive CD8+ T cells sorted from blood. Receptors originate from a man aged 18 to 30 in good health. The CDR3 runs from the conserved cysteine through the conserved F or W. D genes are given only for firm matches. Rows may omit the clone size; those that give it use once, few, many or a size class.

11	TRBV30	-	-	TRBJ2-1	CAWSELNEQFF	TGTGCCTGGAGTGAACTCAATGAGCAGTTCTTC
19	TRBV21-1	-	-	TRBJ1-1	CASSKSAGENRGRNTEAFF	TGTGCCAGCAGCAAATCGGCGGGGGAAAACAGGGGAAGGAACACTGAAGCTTTCTTT
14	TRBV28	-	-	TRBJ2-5	CASSLRGWKETQYF	TGTGCCAGCAGTTTACGAGGGTGGAAAGAGACCCAGTACTTC
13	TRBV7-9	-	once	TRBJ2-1	CASSWTGYNEQFF	TGTGCCAGCAGCTGGACGGGGTACAATGAGCAGTTCTTC
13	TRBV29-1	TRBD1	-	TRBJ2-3	CSGMDRESDTQYF	TGCAGCGGGATGGACAGGGAATCAGATACGCAGTATTTT
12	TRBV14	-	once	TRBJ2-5	CASSQHQETQYF	TGTGCCAGCAGCCAACACCAAGAGACCCAGTACTTC
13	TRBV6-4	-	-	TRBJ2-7	CASRTSGLREQYF	TGTGCCAGCAGGACATCCGGGCTCCGGGAGCAGTACTTC
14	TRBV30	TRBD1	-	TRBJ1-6	CAWSGGQGNSPLHF	TGTGCCTGGAGTGGTGGACAGGGCAATTCACCCCTCCACTTT
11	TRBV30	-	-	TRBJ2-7	CAWGGQSEQYF	TGTGCCTGGGGTGGACAGTCCGAGCAGTACTTC
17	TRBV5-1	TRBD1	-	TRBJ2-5	CASSWERTGLTGETQYF	TGCGCCAGCAGCTGGGAAAGGACAGGGTTAACGGGGGAGACCCAGTACTTC
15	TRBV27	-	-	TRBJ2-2	CASSPRTVNTGELFF	TGTGCCAGCAGTCCCCGGACGGTGAACACCGGGGAGCTGTTTTTT
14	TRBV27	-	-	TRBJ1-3	CASKEGLSGNTIYF	TGTGCCAGCAAAGAGGGCCTCTCTGGAAACACCATATATTTT
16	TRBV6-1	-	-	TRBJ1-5	CASSEFRRQFNQPQHF	TGTGCCAGCAGTGAATTTCGGCGACAGTTCAATCAGCCCCAGCATTTT
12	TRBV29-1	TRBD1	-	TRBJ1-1	CSAQGGNTEAFF	TGCAGCGCTCAGGGGGGCAACACTGAAGCTTTCTTT
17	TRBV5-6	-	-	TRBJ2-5	CASSPIGGREIFETQYF	TGTGCCAGCAGCCCTATCGGGGGGCGGGAGATTTTTGAGACCCAGTACTTC
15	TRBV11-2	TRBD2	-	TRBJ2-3	CASSSGTSGMYTQYF	TGTGCCAGCAGCTCCGGGACTAGCGGGATGTATACGCAGTATTTT
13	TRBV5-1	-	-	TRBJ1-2	CASSSPGYYGYTF	TGCGCCAGCAGCAGCCCGGGCTACTATGGCTACACCTTC
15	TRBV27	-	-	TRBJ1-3	CASSSSTGIGNTIYF	TGTGCCAGCAGTAGCAGCACAGGGATTGGAAACACCATATATTTT
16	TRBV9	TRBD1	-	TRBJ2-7	CASSAAGTGGIYEQYF	TGTGCCAGCAGCGCGGCCGGGACAGGGGGCATATACGAGCAGTACTTC
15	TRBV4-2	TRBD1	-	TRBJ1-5	CASSQEGQENQPQHF	TGTGCCAGCAGCCAAGAGGGACAGGAAAATCAGCCCCAGCATTTT
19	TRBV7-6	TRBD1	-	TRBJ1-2	CASSAIIGFGQDPNYGYTF	TGTGCCAGCAGCGCAATAATAGGCTTTGGACAGGACCCTAACTATGGCTACACCTTC
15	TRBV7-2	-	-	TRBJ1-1	CASSLNPRADIEAFF	TGTGCCAGCAGCTTAAACCCCCGGGCGGATATTGAAGCTTTCTTT
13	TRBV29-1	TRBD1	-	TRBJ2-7	CSVGTGVSYEQYF	TGCAGCGTCGGGACAGGTGTCTCCTACGAGCAGTACTTC
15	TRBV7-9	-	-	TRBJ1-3	CASVPDTGSGNTIYF	TGTGCCAGTGTACCAGACACAGGCTCTGGAAACACCATATATTTT
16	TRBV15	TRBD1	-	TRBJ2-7	CATSRGRTGRGYEQYF	TGTGCCACCAGCAGAGGCCGGACAGGGAGAGGCTACGAGCAGTACTTC
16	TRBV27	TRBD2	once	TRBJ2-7	CASSPWSAGELYEQYF	TGTGCCAGCAGTCCGTGGTCGGCGGGAGAGTTATACGAGCAGTACTTC
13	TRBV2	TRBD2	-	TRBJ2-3	CAFRRREVYTQYF	TGTGCCTTCCGTAGGCGGGAGGTTTATACGCAGTATTTT
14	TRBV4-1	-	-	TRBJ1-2	CASSPSQGIYGYTF	TGCGCCAGCAGCCCAAGCCAGGGGATCTATGGCTACACCTTC